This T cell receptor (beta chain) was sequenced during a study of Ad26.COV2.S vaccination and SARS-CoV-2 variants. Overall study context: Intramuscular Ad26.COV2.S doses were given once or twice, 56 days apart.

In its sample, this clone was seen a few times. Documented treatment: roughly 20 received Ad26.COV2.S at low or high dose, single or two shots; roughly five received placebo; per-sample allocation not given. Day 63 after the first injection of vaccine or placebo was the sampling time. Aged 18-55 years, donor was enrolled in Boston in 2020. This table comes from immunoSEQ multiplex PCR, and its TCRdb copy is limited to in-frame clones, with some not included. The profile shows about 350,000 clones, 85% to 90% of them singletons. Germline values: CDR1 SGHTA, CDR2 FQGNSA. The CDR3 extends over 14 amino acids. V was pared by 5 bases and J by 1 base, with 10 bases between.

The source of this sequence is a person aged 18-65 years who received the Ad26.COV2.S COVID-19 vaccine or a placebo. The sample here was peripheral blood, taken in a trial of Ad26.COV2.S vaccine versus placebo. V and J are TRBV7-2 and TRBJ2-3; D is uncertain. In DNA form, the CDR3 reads TGTGCCAGCAGCCTGCTTTCTGGCACAGATACGCAGTATTTT. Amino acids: CASSLLSGTDTQYF.